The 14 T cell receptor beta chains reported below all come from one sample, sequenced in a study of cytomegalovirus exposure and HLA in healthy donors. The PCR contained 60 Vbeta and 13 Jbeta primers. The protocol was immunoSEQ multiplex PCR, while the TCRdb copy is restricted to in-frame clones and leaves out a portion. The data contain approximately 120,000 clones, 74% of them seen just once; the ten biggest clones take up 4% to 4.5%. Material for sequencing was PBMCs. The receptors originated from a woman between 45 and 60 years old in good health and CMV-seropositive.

The CDR3 DNA sequence: TGTGCCATCAGCGGGACAGGGGGCCGCTCCTATAATTCACCCCTCCACTTT. This gives the protein CAISGTGGRSYNSPLHF. The chain employs TRBV10-3 and TRBJ1-6, with 12 bases matching TRBD1. Germline V lookup: CDR1 ENHRY, CDR2 SYGVKD. The CDR3 totals 17 residues. V shed 6 bases, J shed 0 bases, and the junction held 3 bases outside the gene matches.

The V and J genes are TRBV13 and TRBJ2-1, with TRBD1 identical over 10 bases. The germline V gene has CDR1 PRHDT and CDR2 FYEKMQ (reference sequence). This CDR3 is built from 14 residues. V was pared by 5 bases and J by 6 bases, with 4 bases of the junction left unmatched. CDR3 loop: CASSDRTGGNEQFF. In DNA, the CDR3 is TGTGCCAGCAGCGACCGGACAGGGGGCAATGAGCAGTTCTTC.

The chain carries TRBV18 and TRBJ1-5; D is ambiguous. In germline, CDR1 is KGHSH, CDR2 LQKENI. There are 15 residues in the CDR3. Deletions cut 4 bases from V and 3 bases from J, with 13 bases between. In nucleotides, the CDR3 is TGTGCCAGCTCACAGAATCCGGGATCCAATCAGCCCCAGCATTTT. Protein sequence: CASSQNPGSNQPQHF.

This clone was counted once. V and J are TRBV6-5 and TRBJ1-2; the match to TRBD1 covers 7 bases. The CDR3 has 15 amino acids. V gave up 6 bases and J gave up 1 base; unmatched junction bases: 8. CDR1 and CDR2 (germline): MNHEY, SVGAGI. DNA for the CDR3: TGTGCCAGCAGATACCCGGGACAGCTTAACTATGGCTACACCTTC. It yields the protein CASRYPGQLNYGYTF.

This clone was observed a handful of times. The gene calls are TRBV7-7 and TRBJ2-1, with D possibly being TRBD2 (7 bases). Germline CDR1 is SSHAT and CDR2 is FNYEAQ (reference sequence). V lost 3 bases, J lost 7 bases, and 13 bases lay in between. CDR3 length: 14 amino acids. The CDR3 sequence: CASSLIGGANEQFF. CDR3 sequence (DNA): TGTGCCAGCAGCTTGATTGGGGGGGCGAATGAGCAGTTCTTC.

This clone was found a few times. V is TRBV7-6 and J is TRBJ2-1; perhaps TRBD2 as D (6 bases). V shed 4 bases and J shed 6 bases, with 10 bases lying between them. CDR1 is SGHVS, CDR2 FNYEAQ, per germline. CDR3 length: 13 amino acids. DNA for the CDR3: TGTGCCAGCAGCTCGCAGGGAGGCAATGAGCAGTTCTTC. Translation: CASSSQGGNEQFF.

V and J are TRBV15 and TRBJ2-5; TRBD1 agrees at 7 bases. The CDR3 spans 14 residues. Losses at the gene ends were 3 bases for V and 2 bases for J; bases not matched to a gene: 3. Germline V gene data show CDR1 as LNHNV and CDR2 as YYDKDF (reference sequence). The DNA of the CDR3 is TGTGCCACCAGCAGGGGACAGTTTCAAGAGACCCAGTACTTC. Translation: CATSRGQFQETQYF.

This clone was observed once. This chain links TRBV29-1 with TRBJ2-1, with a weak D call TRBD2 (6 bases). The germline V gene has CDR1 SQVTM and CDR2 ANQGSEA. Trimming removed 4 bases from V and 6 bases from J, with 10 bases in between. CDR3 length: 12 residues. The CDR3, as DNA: TGCAGCGTTGTTAGGAGGGGCAATGAGCAGTTCTTC. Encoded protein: CSVVRRGNEQFF.

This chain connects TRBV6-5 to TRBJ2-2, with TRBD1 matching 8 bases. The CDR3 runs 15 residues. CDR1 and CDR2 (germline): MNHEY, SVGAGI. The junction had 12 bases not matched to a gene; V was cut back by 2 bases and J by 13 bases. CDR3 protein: CASSYRPTRGRVLFF. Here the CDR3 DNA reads TGTGCCAGCAGTTACCGACCCACCAGGGGGCGGGTGCTGTTTTTT.

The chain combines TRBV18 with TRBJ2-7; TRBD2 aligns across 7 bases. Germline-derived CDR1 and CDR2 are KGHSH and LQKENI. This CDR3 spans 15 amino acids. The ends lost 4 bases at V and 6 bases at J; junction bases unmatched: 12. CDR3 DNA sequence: TGTGCCAGCTCACAAGCCCGGACTAGTGGGTCCGAGCAGTACTTC. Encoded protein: CASSQARTSGSEQYF.

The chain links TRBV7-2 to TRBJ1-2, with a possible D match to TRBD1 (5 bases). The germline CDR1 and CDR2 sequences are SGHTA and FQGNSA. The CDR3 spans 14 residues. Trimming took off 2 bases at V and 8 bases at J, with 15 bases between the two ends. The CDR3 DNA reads TGTGCCAGCAGCTTACAGGGTGTGGGCTTCGGCTACACCTTC. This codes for CASSLQGVGFGYTF.

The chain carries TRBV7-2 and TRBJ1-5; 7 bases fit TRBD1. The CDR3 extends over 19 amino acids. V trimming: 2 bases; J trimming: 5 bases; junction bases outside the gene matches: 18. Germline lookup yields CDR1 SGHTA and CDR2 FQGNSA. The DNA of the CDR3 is TGTGCCAGCAGCTTAAGGGGGCGTCGGAGCATAATAGGGGATCAGCCCCAGCATTTT. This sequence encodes CASSLRGRRSIIGDQPQHF.

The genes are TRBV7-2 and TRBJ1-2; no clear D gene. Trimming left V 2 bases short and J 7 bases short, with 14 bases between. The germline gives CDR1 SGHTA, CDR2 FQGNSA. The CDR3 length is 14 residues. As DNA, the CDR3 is TGTGCCAGCAGCTTATCCGGAGAGGGTCGTGGCTACACCTTC. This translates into CASSLSGEGRGYTF.

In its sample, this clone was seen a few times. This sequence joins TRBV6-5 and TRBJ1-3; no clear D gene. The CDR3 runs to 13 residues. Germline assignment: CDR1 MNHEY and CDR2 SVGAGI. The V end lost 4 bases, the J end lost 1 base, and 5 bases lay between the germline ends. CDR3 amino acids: CASSSGSGNTIYF. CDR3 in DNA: TGTGCCAGCAGTTCAGGTTCTGGAAACACCATATATTTT.